The next 12 T cell receptor beta chains were all read from a single sample in a study of T cell changes during pregnancy in multiple sclerosis. Using immunoSEQ multiplex PCR, the repertoire was profiled, and TCRdb retains in-frame clones only, with some absent. The data show under 85,000 clones, approximately 90% seen once. This material consisted of peripheral blood, taken in the third trimester of pregnancy. The receptors were sampled from a female donor with multiple sclerosis, enrolled in a pregnancy study.

The V gene is TRBV29-1, the J gene TRBJ1-2, with a weak D call TRBD1 (6 bases). Per germline, CDR1 SQVTM and CDR2 ANQGSEA. With 7 bases removed from V and 0 bases from J, the gap between germline ends came to 12 bases. This CDR3 is built from 13 residues. CDR3 bases: TGCAGCGCCGGGACAACGACTAACTATGGCTACACCTTC. Translated: CSAGTTTNYGYTF.

The chain uses TRBV18 and TRBJ2-3; D may be TRBD2 (5 bases). The V end lost 1 base, the J end lost 3 bases, and 11 bases lay between the germline ends. This CDR3 spans 15 amino acids. Germline assignment: CDR1 KGHSH and CDR2 LQKENI. The DNA for the CDR3 is TGTGCCAGCTCACCACGCGGGCCCATAACAGATACGCAGTATTTT. This translates into CASSPRGPITDTQYF.

This chain connects TRBV7-2 to TRBJ1-4; D gene ambiguous. The length of the CDR3 is 16 residues. The V and J ends lost 3 bases and 5 bases respectively, with 16 bases between them. The germline V gene encodes CDR1 SGHTA and CDR2 FQGNSA. In DNA, the CDR3 is TGTGCCAGCAGCTTCGCCCCGTGGGAGTTCAATGAAAAACTGTTTTTT. It encodes CASSFAPWEFNEKLFF.

The gene calls are TRBV4-1 and TRBJ1-2; D uncertain. This CDR3 comprises 13 residues. Germline CDR1 and CDR2: MGHRA and YSYEKL. Between the trimmed V and J ends, which lost 0 bases and 7 bases, there was a span of 9 bases. CDR3 bases: TGCGCCAGCAGCCAAGATTCGCAGGCTGGCTACACCTTC. It is translated as CASSQDSQAGYTF.

V and J are TRBV10-3 and TRBJ2-1; D might be TRBD2 (6 bases). The CDR3 loop spans 16 amino acids. Germline CDR1 and CDR2: ENHRY and SYGVKD. V was cut by 4 bases and J by 5 bases, with 18 bases left in between. This CDR3 is CAISGDSQYLNNEQFF. Written as DNA, the CDR3 is TGTGCCATCAGTGGGGACTCCCAATACCTCAACAATGAGCAGTTCTTC.

The chain couples TRBV6-5 to TRBJ1-1; a weak D match, TRBD1 (6 bases). Per the germline V gene, CDR1 is MNHEY and CDR2 is SVGAGI. V dropped 6 bases and J dropped 0 bases, with 8 bases sitting between them. The CDR3 loop spans 13 amino acids. This CDR3 reads CASRGHVNTEAFF. The CDR3, as DNA: TGTGCCAGCAGGGGACACGTGAACACTGAAGCTTTCTTT.

The gene calls are TRBV29-1 and TRBJ2-7; TRBD1 aligns across 7 bases. Trimming removed 3 bases from V and 2 bases from J; junction bases left unmatched: 1. The germline gives CDR1 SQVTM, CDR2 ANQGSEA. The CDR3 spans 12 residues. The CDR3 DNA reads as TGCAGCGTTGAGGGGACAGCCTACGAGCAGTACTTC. Protein product: CSVEGTAYEQYF.

Only one count was recorded for this clone. The chain links TRBV5-1 to TRBJ2-3; 7 bases agree with TRBD1. Per the germline V gene, CDR1 is SGHRS and CDR2 is YFSETQ. The CDR3 is 16 amino acids. Trimming took 0 bases from V and 3 from J; bases not matched to a gene: 7. The CDR3 region is CASSLEGRGSTDTQYF. In nucleotides, the CDR3 is TGCGCCAGCAGCTTGGAAGGCAGGGGGAGTACAGATACGCAGTATTTT. Combining the CDR3 with reference TRBV5-1 and TRBJ2-3 gives the whole variable domain KAGVTQTPRYLIKTRGQQVTLSCSPISGHRSVSWYQQTPGQGLQFLFEYFSETQRNKGNFPGRFSGRQFSNSRSEMNVSTLELGDSALYLCASSLEGRGSTDTQYFGPGTRLTVL.

The rearrangement links TRBV4-2 to TRBJ1-5, with D unclear. The germline V gene has CDR1 LGHNA and CDR2 YNFKEQ. The ends were cut back, 0 bases at V and 6 bases at J, with 15 bases in the middle. This CDR3 is 16 amino acids long. CDR3 bases: TGTGCCAGCAGCCAAGATCTGCGGGAGGTTACTCAGCCCCAGCATTTT. Encoded protein: CASSQDLREVTQPQHF.

This clone has just a few counts. The rearrangement uses TRBV14 and TRBJ1-2, with a tentative D call TRBD1 (5 bases). The length of the CDR3 is 15 residues. The germline gives CDR1 SGHDN, CDR2 FVKESK. V was shortened by 0 bases and J by 8 bases, with 16 bases between the two germline ends. CDR3 DNA: TGTGCCAGCAGCCAAGAACGTCAGGGTGTTCTCGGCTACACCTTC. This sequence encodes CASSQERQGVLGYTF.

The genes are TRBV27 and TRBJ1-3; 7 bases line up with TRBD1. Germline-derived CDR1 and CDR2 are MNHEY and SMNVEV (reference sequence). V gave up 5 bases and J gave up 0 bases; unmatched junction bases: 7. The CDR3 has 16 residues. The CDR3 loop reads CASSIRQGLSGNTIYF. The CDR3 coding sequence is TGTGCCAGCAGTATTCGACAGGGCCTCTCTGGAAACACCATATATTTT.

The J gene is TRBJ2-1, the V gene TRBV5-1; 7 bases line up with TRBD2. The length of the CDR3 is 21 residues. Losses at the gene ends were 0 bases for V and 3 bases for J; bases not matched to a gene: 21. Germline V lookup: CDR1 SGHRS, CDR2 YFSETQ. As DNA, the CDR3 is TGCGCCAGCAGCTTGGGGGGGTTGGGGGACTATTTGAGAGGGAGCTACAATGAGCAGTTCTTC. The encoded protein is CASSLGGLGDYLRGSYNEQFF.